This TCR beta chain was identified during a study of blood T cells in healthy people across ages. Study conclusions and caveats: Not knowing donor CMV status may have confounded expanded clonotype changes. TCR beta diversity, measured per million T cells, fell in a roughly linear way with age.

The germline V gene has CDR1 MNHNS and CDR2 SASEGT. The CDR3 runs to 16 residues. Caucasian individuals from Russia who were healthy and aged roughly 6 to 95 acted as donors. With a J-beta primer mix and a sample-barcoded 5' primer, a second PCR ran roughly 6 to 11 cycles. Every single cDNA molecule received a tag from a template-switch adaptor with 12 random nucleotides. One entry per CDR3 protein, called by TCRdb with MiXCR from the 5' RACE reads. In the table there are 1.8 million or so distinct CDR3 sequences, 39% of which are singletons. On this clonotype: Antigen: not known.

This chain uses TRBV6-1 with TRBJ2-5, with 10 bases matching TRBD2. The J call may not be correct, given that the DNA end is closer to TRBJ2-7. The receptor comes from a human donor in good health. The sequencing input was blood. The CDR3 protein is CASSVLSGGVADEQYF. The CDR3, as DNA: TGTGCCAGCAGTGTATTGAGCGGGGGGGTAGCGGACGAGCAGTACTTC.